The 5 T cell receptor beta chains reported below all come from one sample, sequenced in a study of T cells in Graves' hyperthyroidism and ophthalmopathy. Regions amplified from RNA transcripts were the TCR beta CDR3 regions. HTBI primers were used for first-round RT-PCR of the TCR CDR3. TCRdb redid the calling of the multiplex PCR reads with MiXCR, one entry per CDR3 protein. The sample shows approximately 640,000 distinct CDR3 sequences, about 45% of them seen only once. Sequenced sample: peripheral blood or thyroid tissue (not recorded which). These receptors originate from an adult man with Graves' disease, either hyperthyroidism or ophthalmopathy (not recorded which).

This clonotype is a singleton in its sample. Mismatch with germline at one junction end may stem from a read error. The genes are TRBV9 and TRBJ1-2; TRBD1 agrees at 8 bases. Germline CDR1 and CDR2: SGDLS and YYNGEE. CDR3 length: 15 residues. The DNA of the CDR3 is TGTGCCAGCAGCGTAGGACAGGGGAGGATCTATGGCTGCACCTTC. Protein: CASSVGQGRIYGCTF.

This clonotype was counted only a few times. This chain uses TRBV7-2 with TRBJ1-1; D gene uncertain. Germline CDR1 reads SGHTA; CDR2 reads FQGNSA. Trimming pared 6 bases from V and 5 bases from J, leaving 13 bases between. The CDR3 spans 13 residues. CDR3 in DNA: TGTGCCAGCAGTTTAATGGGTGAGACTGAAGCTTTCTTT. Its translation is CASSLMGETEAFF.

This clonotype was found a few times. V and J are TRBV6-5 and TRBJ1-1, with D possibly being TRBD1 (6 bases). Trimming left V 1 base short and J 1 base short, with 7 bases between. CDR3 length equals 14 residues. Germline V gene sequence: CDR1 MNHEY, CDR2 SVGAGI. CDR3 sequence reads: CASSYWTENTEAFF. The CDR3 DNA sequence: TGTGCCAGCAGTTACTGGACAGAGAACACTGAAGCTTTCTTT.

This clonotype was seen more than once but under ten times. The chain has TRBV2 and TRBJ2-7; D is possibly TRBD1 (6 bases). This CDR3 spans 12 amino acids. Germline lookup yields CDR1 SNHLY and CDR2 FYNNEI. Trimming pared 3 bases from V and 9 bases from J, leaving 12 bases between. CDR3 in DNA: TGTGCCAGCAGTGAGGGCAGGGGTGTGCAGTACTTC. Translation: CASSEGRGVQYF.

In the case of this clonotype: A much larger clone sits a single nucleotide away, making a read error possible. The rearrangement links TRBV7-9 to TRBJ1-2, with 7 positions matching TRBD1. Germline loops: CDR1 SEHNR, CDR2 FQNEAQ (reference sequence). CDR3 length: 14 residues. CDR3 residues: CAGSQGGFGYGYTF. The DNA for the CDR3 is TGTGCCGGCAGCCAGGGGGGGTTCGGCTATGGCTACACCTTC.